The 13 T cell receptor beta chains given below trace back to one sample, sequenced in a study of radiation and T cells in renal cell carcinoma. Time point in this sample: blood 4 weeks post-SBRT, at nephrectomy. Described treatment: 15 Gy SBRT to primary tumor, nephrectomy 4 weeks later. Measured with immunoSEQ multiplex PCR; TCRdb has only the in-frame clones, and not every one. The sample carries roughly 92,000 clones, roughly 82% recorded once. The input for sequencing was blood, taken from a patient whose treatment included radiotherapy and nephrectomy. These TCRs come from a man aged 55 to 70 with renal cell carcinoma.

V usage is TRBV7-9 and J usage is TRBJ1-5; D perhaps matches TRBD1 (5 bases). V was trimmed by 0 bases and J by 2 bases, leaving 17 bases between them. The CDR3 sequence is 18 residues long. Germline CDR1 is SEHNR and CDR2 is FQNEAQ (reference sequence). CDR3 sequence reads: CASSLASTAGDRNQPQHF. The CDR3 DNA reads TGTGCCAGCAGCTTAGCGTCGACTGCCGGGGACCGCAATCAGCCCCAGCATTTT.

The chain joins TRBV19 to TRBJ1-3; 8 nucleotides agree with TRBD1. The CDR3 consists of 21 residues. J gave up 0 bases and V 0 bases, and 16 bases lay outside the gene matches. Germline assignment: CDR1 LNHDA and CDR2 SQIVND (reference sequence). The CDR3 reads CASSIDLWDRRWTSSGNTIYF. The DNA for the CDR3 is TGTGCCAGTAGTATAGATCTGTGGGACAGGAGGTGGACGAGCTCTGGAAACACCATATATTTT.

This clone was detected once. Here the CDR3 reads CSVLHEGGGQYF. The CDR3 DNA reads as TGCAGCGTCCTCCATGAGGGTGGAGGGCAGTACTTC. The genes are TRBV29-1 and TRBJ2-7, with D possibly TRBD2 on 5 matching bases. Germline V lookup: CDR1 SQVTM, CDR2 ANQGSEA. Between the trimmed V and J ends, which lost 6 bases and 9 bases, there was a span of 18 bases. The CDR3 loop spans 12 amino acids.

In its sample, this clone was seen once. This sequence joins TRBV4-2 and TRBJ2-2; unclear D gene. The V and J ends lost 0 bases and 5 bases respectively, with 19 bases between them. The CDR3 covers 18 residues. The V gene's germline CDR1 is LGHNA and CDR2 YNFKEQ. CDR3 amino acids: CASSQEFGPLAGTGELFF. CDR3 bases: TGTGCCAGCAGCCAAGAGTTTGGACCTCTCGCCGGAACCGGGGAGCTGTTTTTT.

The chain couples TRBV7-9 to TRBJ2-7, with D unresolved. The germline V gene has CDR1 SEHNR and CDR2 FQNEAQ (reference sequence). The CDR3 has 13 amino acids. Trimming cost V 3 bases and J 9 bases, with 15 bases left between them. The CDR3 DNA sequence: TGTGCCAGCAGCTTGGACGGAATGTCCCGGCAGTACTTC. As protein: CASSLDGMSRQYF.

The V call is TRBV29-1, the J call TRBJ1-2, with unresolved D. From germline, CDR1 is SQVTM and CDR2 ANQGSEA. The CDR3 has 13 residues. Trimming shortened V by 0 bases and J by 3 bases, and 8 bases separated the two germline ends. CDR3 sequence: CSVEEIQHYGYTF. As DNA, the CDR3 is TGCAGCGTTGAAGAGATACAGCACTATGGCTACACCTTC.

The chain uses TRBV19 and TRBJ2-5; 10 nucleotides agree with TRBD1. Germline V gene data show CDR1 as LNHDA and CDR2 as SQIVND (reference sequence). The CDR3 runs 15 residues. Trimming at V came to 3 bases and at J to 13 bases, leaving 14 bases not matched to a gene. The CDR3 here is CASSMSGTGASYWYF. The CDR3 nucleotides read TGTGCCAGTAGTATGAGCGGGACAGGGGCCTCCTATTGGTACTTC. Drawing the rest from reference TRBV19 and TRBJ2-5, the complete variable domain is DGGITQSPKYLFRKEGQNVTLSCEQNLNHDAMYWYRQDPGQGLRLIYYSQIVNDFQKGDIAEGYSVSREKKESFPLTVTSAQKNPTAFYLCASSMSGTGASYWYFGPGTRLLVL.

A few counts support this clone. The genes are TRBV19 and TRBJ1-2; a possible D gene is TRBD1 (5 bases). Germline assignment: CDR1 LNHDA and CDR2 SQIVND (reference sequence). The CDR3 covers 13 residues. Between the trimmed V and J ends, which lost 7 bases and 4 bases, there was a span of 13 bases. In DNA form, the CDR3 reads TGTGCCAGTATTTCTCAGGGAACCTATGGCTACACCTTC. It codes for CASISQGTYGYTF. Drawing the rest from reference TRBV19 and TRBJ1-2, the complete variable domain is DGGITQSPKYLFRKEGQNVTLSCEQNLNHDAMYWYRQDPGQGLRLIYYSQIVNDFQKGDIAEGYSVSREKKESFPLTVTSAQKNPTAFYLCASISQGTYGYTFGSGTRLTVV.

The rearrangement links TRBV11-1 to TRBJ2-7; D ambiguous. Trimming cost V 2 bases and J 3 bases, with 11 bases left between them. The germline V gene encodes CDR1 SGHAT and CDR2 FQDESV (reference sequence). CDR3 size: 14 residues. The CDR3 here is CASSLRHGSYEQYF. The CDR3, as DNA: TGTGCCAGCAGCTTAAGACATGGAAGCTACGAGCAGTACTTC.

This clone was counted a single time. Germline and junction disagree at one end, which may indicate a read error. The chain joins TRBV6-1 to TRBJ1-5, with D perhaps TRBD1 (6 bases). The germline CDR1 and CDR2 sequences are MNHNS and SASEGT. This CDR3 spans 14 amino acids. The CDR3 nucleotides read TGTGCCAGCAGGGAAGAGGCAGGGGTTCAGCCCCAGCATTTT. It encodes CASREEAGVQPQHF.

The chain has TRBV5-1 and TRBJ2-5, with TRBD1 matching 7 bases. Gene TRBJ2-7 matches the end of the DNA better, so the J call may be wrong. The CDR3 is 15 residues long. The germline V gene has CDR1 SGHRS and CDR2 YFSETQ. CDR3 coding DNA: TGCGCCAGCAGCTTGGAATCAGGGGGAGCCTACGAGCAGTACTTC. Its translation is CASSLESGGAYEQYF.

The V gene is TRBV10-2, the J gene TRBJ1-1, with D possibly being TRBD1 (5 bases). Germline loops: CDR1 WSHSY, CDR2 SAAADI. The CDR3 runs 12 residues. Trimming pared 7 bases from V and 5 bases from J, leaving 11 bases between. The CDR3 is CASTGAGTEAFF. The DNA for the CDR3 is TGCGCCAGCACCGGGGCGGGTACTGAAGCTTTCTTT.

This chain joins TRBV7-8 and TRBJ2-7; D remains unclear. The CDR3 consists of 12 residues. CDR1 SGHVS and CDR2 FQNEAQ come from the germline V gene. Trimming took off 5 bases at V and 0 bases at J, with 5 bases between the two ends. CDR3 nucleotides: TGTGCCAGCAGCCAGGCCTCCTACGAGCAGTACTTC. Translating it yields CASSQASYEQYF.